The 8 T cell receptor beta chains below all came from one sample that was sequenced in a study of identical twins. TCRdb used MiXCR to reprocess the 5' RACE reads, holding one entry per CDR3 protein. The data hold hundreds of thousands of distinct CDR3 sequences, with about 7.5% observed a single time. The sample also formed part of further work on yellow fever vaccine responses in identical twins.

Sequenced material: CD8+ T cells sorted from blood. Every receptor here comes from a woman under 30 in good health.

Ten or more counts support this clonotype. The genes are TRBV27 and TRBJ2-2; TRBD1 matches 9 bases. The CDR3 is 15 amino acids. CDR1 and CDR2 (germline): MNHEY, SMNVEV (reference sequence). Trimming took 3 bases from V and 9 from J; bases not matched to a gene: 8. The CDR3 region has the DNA TGTGCCAGCAGTTTCGCGGGACAGGGATCCTGGGAGCTGTTTTTT. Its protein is CASSFAGQGSWELFF.

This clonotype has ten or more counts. In DNA form, the CDR3 reads TGTGCCAGCAGCCCCGGGACTAGCGGGCTCCCCGAGCAGTACTTC. Translating gives CASSPGTSGLPEQYF. The J gene is TRBJ2-7, the V gene TRBV4-2; 12 bases fit TRBD2. The CDR3 runs 15 residues. J lost 6 bases, V lost 4 bases, and 7 bases had no gene match. The germline V gene has CDR1 LGHNA and CDR2 YNFKEQ.

The CDR3 reads CASSPLAGEYNEQFF. The CDR3 coding sequence is TGTGCCAGCAGCCCACTAGCGGGGGAGTACAATGAGCAGTTCTTC. The chain carries TRBV7-9 and TRBJ2-1, with 11 bases aligning to TRBD2. V lost 5 bases to trimming and J lost 4 bases; unmatched junction nucleotides: 4. Germline assignment: CDR1 SEHNR and CDR2 FQNEAQ (reference sequence). The CDR3 length is 15 residues.

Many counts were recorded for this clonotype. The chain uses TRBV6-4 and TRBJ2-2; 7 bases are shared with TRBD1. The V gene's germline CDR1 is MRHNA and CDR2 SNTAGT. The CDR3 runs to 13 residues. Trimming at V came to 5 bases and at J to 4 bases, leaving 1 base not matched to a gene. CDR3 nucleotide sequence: TGTGCCAGCAGTCCAGGGGGCACCGGGGAGCTGTTTTTT. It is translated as CASSPGGTGELFF.

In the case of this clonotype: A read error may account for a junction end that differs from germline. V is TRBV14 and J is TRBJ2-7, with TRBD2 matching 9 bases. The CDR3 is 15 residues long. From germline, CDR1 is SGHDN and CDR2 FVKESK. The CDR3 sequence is CASSQRTSDRYKQYF. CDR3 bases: TGTGCCAGCAGCCAACGGACTAGCGACCGCTACAAGCAGTACTTC.

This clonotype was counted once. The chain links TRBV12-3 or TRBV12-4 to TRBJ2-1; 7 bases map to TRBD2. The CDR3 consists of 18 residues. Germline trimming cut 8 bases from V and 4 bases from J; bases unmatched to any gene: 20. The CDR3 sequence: CASCGGSKASKSYNEQFF. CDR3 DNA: TGTGCCAGCTGCGGCGGGAGTAAAGCAAGCAAATCATACAATGAGCAGTTCTTC.

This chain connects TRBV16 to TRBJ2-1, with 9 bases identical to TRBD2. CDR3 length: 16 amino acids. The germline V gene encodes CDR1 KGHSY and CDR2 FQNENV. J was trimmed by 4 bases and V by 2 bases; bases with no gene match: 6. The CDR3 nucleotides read TGTGCCAGCAGCCAAGGGGCTAGCGGGGATTACAATGAGCAGTTCTTC. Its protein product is CASSQGASGDYNEQFF.

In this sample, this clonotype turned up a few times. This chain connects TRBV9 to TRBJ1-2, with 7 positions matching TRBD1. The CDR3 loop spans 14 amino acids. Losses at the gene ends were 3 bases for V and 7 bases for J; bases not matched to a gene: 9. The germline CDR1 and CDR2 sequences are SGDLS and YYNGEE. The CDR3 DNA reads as TGTGCCAGCAGCGGGGGACAGTCGCTTGGTGGCTACACCTTC. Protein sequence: CASSGGQSLGGYTF. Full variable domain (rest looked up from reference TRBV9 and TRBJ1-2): DSGVTQTPKHLITATGQRVTLRCSPRSGDLSVYWYQQSLDQGLQFLIQYYNGEERAKGNILERFSAQQFPDLHSELNLSSLELGDSALYFCASSGGQSLGGYTFGSGTRLTVV.